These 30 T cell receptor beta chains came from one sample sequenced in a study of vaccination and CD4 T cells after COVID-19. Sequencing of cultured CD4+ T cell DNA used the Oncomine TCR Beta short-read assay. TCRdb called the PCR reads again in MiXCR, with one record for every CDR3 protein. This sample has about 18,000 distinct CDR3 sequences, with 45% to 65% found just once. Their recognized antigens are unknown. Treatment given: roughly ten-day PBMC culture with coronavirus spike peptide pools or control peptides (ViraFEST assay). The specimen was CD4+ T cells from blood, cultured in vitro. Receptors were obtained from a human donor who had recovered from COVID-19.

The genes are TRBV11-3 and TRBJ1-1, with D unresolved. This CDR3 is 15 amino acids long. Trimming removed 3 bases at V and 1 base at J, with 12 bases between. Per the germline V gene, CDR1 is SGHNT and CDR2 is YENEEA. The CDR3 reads CASSFRGSGNTEAFF. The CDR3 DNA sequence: TGTGCCAGCAGCTTCCGGGGTTCGGGGAACACTGAAGCTTTCTTT.

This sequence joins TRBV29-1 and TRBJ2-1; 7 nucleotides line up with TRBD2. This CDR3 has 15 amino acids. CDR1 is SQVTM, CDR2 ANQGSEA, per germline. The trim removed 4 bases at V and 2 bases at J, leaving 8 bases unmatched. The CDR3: CSVGRRERTYNEQFF. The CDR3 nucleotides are TGCAGCGTTGGAAGGCGGGAGAGGACCTACAATGAGCAGTTCTTC.

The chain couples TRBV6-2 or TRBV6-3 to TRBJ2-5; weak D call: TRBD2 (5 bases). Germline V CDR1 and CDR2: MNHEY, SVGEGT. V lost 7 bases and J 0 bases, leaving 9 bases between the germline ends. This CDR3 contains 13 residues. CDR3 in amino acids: CASIRRYQETQYF. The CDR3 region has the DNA TGTGCCAGCATCCGGAGGTACCAAGAGACCCAGTACTTC.

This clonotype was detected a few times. The CDR3 here is CASTGLGGLNTQYF. In DNA, the CDR3 is TGTGCCAGCACCGGACTAGGGGGTTTGAATACGCAGTATTTT. This sequence joins TRBV27 and TRBJ2-3; tentative D call: TRBD2 (7 bases). The CDR3 consists of 14 residues. The V end was cut by 7 bases, the J end by 7 bases, with 18 bases between. Germline V gives CDR1 MNHEY, CDR2 SMNVEV (reference sequence).

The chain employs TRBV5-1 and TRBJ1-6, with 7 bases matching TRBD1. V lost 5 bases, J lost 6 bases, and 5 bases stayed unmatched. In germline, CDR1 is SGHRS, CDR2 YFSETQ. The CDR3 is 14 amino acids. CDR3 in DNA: TGCGCCAGCAGTTGGGGACAGACTAATTCACCCCTCCACTTT. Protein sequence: CASSWGQTNSPLHF.

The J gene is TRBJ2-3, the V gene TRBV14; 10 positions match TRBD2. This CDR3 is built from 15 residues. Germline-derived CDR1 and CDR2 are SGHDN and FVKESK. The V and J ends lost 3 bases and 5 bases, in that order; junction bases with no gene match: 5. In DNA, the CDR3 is TGTGCCAGCAGCCATAGAGCGGGAGGGGAAGATACGCAGTATTTT. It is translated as CASSHRAGGEDTQYF. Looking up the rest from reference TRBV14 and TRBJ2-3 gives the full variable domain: EAGVTQFPSHSVIEKGQTVTLRCDPISGHDNLYWYRRVMGKEIKFLLHFVKESKQDESGMPNNRFLAERTGGTYSTLKVQPAELEDSGVYFCASSHRAGGEDTQYFGPGTRLTVL.

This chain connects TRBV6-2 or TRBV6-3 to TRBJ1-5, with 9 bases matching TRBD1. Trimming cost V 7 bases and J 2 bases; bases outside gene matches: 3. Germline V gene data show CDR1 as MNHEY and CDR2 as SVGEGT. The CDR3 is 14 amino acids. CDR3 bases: TGTGCCAGCACGCGGACAGGGGGCAATCAGCCCCAGCATTTT. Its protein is CASTRTGGNQPQHF.

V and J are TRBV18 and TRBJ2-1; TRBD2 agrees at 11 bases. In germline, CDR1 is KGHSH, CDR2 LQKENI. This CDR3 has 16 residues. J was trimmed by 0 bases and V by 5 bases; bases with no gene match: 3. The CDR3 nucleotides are TGTGCCAGCTCAGCCACTAGCGGGAGCTCCTACAATGAGCAGTTCTTC. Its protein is CASSATSGSSYNEQFF.

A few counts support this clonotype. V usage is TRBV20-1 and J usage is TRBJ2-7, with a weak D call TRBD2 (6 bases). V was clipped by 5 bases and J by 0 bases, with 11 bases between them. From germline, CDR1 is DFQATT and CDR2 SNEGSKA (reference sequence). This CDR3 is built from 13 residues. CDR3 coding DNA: TGCAGTGCTTTCGACGGGGGCTCCTACGAGCAGTACTTC. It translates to CSAFDGGSYEQYF.

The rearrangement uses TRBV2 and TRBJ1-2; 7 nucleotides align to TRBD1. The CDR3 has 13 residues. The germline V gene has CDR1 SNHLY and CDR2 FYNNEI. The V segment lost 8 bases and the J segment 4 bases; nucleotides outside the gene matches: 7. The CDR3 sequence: CASARGQAYGYTF. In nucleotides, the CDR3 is TGTGCCAGCGCCCGTGGACAGGCCTATGGCTACACCTTC. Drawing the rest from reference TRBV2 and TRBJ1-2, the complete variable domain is EPEVTQTPSHQVTQMGQEVILRCVPISNHLYFYWYRQILGQKVEFLVSFYNNEISEKSEIFDDQFSVERPDGSNFTLKIRSTKLEDSAMYFCASARGQAYGYTFGSGTRLTVV.

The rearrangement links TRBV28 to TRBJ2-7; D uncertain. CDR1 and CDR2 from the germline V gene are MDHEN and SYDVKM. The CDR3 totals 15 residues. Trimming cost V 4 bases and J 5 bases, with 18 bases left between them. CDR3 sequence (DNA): TGTGCCAGCAGTTCACGGGCTGGGGTTCGGGACGAGCAGTACTTC. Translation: CASSSRAGVRDEQYF. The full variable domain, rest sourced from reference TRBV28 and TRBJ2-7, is DVKVTQSSRYLVKRTGEKVFLECVQDMDHENMFWYRQDPGLGLRLIYFSYDVKMKEKGDIPEGYSVSREKKERFSLILESASTNQTSMYLCASSSRAGVRDEQYFGPGTRLTVT.

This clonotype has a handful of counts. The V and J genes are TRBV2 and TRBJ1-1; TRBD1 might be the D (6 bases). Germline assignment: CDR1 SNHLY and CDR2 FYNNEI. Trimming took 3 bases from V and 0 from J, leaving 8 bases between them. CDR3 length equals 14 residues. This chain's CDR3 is CASSDGQMNTEAFF. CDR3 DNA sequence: TGTGCCAGCAGTGATGGACAGATGAACACTGAAGCTTTCTTT.

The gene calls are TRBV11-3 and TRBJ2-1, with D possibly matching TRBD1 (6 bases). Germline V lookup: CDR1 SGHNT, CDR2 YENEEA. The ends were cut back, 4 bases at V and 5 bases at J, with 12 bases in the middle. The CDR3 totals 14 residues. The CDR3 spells CASSSNTGNNEQFF. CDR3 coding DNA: TGTGCCAGCAGCTCTAATACAGGGAACAATGAGCAGTTCTTC.

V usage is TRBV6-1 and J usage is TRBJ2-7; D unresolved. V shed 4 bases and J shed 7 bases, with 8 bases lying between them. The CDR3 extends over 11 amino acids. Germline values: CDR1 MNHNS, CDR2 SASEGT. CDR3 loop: CASSGDLEQYF. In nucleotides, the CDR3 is TGTGCCAGCAGTGGCGACCTGGAGCAGTACTTC.

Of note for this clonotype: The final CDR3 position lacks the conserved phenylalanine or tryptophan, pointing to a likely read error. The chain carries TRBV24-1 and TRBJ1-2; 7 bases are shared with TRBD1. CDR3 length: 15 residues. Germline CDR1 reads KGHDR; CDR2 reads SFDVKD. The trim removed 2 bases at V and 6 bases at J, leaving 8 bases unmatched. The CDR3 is CATSDYPGGRNGYTL. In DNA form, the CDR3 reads TGTGCCACCAGTGATTATCCAGGGGGGCGTAATGGCTACACCTTA.

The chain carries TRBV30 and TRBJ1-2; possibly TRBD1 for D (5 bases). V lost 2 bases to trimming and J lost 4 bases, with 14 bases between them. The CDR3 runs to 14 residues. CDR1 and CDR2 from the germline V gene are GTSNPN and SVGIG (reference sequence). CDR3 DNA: TGTGCCTGGAGTCCCATGGGACGTCCCTATGGCTACACCTTC. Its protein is CAWSPMGRPYGYTF.

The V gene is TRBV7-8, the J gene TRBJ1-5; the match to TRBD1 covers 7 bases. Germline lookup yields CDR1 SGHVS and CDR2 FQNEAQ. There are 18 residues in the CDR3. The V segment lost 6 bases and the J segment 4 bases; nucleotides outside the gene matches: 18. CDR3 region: CASSLGSPTGVRNQPQHF. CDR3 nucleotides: TGTGCCAGCAGTCTAGGGTCCCCCACAGGGGTGAGGAATCAGCCCCAGCATTTT.

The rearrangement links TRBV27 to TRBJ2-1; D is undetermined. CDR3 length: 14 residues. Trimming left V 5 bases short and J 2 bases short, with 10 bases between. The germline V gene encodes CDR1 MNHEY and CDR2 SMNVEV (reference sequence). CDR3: CASSVGLPYNEQFF. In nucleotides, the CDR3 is TGTGCCAGCAGTGTGGGTCTTCCCTACAATGAGCAGTTCTTC.

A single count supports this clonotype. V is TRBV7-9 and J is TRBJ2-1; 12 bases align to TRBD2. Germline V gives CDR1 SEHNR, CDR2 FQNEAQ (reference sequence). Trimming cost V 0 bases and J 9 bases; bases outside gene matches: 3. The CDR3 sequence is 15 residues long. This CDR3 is CASSLAASGRGEQFF. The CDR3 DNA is TGTGCCAGCAGCTTAGCGGCTAGCGGGAGGGGTGAGCAGTTCTTC.

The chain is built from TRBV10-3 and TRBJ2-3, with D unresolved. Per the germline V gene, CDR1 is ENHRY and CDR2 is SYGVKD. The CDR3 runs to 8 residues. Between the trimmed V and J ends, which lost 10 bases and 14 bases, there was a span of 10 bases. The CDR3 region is CATDLRYF. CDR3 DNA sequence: TGTGCCACCGACCTTCGGTATTTT.

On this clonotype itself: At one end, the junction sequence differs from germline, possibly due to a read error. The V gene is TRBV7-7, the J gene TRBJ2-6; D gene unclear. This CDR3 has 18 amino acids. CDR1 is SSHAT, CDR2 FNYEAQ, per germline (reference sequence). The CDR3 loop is CASSPTTAVFSGANVLTF. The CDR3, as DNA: TGTGCTAGCAGCCCTACGACGGCCGTGTTCTCTGGGGCCAACGTCCTGACTTTC.

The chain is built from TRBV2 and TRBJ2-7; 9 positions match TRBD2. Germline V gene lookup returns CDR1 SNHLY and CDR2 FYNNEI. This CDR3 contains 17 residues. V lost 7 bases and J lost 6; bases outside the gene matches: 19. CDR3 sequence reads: CASMKRGAGGGGGEQYF. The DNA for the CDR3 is TGTGCCAGCATGAAGCGCGGAGCGGGAGGCGGGGGGGGCGAGCAGTACTTC.

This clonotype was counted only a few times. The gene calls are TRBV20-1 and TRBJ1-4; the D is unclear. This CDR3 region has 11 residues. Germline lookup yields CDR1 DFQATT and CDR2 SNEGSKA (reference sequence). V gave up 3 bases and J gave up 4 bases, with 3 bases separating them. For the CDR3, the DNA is TGCAGTGCTAGTATTAATGAAAAACTGTTTTTT. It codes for CSASINEKLFF.

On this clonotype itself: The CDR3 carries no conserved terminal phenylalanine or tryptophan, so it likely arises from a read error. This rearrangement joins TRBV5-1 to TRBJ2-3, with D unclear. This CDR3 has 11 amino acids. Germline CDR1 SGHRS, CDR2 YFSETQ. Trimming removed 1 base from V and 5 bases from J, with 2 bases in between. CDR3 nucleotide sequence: TGCGCCAGCAGCTTGCGAGATACGCAGTATCTT. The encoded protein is CASSLRDTQYL.

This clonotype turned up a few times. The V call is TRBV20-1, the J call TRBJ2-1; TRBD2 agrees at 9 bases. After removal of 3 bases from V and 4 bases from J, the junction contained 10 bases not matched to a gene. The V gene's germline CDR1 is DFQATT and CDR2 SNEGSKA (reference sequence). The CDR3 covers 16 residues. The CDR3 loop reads CSARSRVAGAYNEQFF. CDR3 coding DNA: TGCAGTGCTAGGTCCAGAGTAGCGGGAGCGTACAATGAGCAGTTCTTC.

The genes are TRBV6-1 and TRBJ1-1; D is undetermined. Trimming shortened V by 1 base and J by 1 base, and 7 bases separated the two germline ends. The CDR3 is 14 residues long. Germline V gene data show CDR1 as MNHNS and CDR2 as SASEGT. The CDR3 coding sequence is TGTGCCAGCAGTGAAGAGGGTCCGAACACTGAAGCTTTCTTT. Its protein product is CASSEEGPNTEAFF.

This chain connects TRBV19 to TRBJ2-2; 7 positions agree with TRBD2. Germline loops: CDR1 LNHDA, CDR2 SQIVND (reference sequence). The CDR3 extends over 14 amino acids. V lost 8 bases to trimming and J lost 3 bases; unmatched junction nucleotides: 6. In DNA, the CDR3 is TGTGCCAGTTCCTCGGGGGGTGACACCGGGGAGCTGTTTTTT. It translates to CASSSGGDTGELFF.

CDR3 bases: TGTGCCAGCAGTAAAGGACTAGCGGTTACAGATACGCAGTATTTT. The encoded protein is CASSKGLAVTDTQYF. The chain couples TRBV6-2 or TRBV6-3 to TRBJ2-3; 10 bases line up with TRBD2. Trimming cost V 5 bases and J 3 bases; bases outside gene matches: 5. This CDR3 spans 15 amino acids. CDR1 is MNHEY, CDR2 SVGEGT, per germline.

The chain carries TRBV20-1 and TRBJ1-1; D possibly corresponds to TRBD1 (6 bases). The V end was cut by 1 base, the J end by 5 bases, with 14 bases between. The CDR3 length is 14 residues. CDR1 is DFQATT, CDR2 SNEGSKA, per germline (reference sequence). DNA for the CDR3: TGCAGTGCTAGAGGGGGGGGCGGTGGGACTGAAGCTTTCTTT. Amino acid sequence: CSARGGGGGTEAFF.

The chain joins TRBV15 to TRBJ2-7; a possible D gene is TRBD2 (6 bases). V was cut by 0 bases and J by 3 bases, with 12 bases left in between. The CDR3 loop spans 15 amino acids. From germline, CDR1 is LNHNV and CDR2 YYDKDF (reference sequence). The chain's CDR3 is CATSRDQGGLYEQYF. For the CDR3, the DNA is TGTGCCACCAGCAGAGATCAAGGAGGGCTCTACGAGCAGTACTTC.